One and the same sample provided the 21 T cell receptor beta chains below, sequenced in a study of cytomegalovirus exposure and HLA in healthy donors (dated by TCRdb to 2016 to 2017). The receptor library was made with the immunoSEQ multiplex PCR assay. A mixture of 60 forward primers for TCR Vbeta segments and 13 reverse primers for TCR Jbeta segments was used in the multiplex PCR. TCRdb holds this immuneACCESS table with in-frame rearrangements only. Some clones are missing; in checked studies, unresolved V genes explain under half, and the rest has no known cause. In all, the sample holds about 120,000 clones, and around 75% of those were seen once. The top ten hold about 1.6% of the sample. Sequenced sample: PBMCs. All receptors derive from a woman aged 18-30 years in good health and CMV-seronegative.

The rearrangement joins TRBV12-5 to TRBJ1-2; TRBD1 agrees at 9 bases. The trim removed 0 bases at V and 3 bases at J, leaving 5 bases unmatched. Germline V CDR1 and CDR2: LGHNT, FRNRAP. The CDR3 sequence is 16 residues long. The CDR3 protein is CASGLVGGTGYYGYTF. The CDR3 DNA reads TGTGCTAGTGGTTTGGTAGGGGGGACAGGGTACTATGGCTACACCTTC.

The chain is built from TRBV27 and TRBJ2-7, with 7 bases identical to TRBD1. The CDR3 extends over 13 amino acids. The ends lost 5 bases at V and 6 bases at J; junction bases unmatched: 7. From germline, CDR1 is MNHEY and CDR2 SMNVEV (reference sequence). The CDR3 loop is CASSLGQVTEQYF. CDR3 coding DNA: TGTGCCAGCAGTCTTGGACAGGTCACCGAGCAGTACTTC.

J is TRBJ2-7 and V is TRBV4-2, with 9 positions matching TRBD2. The CDR3 extends over 15 amino acids. V lost 2 bases to trimming and J lost 6 bases; unmatched junction nucleotides: 8. The germline gives CDR1 LGHNA, CDR2 YNFKEQ. CDR3 nucleotide sequence: TGTGCCAGCAGCCAACTAGCGGGGATTGGCGGCGAGCAGTACTTC. Its protein product is CASSQLAGIGGEQYF.

V and J are TRBV19 and TRBJ1-2; possibly TRBD1 for D (6 bases). CDR1 and CDR2 from the germline V gene are LNHDA and SQIVND (reference sequence). The CDR3 has 13 amino acids. V lost 5 bases and J 6 bases, leaving 13 bases between the germline ends. The CDR3 nucleotides read TGTGCCAGTAGTCCCCAGACAGGAAATGGCTACACCTTC. The encoded protein is CASSPQTGNGYTF.

V and J are TRBV7-2 and TRBJ2-3; 9 bases align to TRBD2. This CDR3 region has 17 residues. Germline V CDR1 and CDR2: SGHTA, FQGNSA. J lost 3 bases, V lost 0 bases, and 7 bases had no gene match. The CDR3 DNA follows: TGTGCCAGCAGCTTAGCGTTGCGGGGGGGTTTTACAGATACGCAGTATTTT. Translating gives CASSLALRGGFTDTQYF.

The rearrangement joins TRBV5-1 to TRBJ1-3; the match to TRBD1 covers 8 bases. This CDR3 is 15 amino acids long. Looked up from germline, CDR1 is SGHRS and CDR2 is YFSETQ. The ends lost 0 bases at V and 4 bases at J; junction bases unmatched: 3. CDR3 sequence reads: CASSLGTGFGNTIYF. The CDR3, as DNA: TGCGCCAGCAGCTTGGGGACAGGGTTCGGAAACACCATATATTTT.

This clone was picked up a small number of times. V and J are TRBV5-1 and TRBJ2-7; 7 bases align to TRBD2. V shed 3 bases, J shed 1 base, and the junction held 10 bases outside the gene matches. This CDR3 spans 16 amino acids. CDR1 is SGHRS, CDR2 YFSETQ, per germline. The CDR3 protein is CASSWGGITASYEQYF. CDR3 DNA: TGCGCCAGCAGCTGGGGGGGGATTACCGCTTCCTACGAGCAGTACTTC.

This chain connects TRBV6-5 to TRBJ1-1; possibly TRBD1 for D (6 bases). Germline-derived CDR1 and CDR2 are MNHEY and SVGAGI. The ends were cut back, 2 bases at V and 1 base at J, with 11 bases in the middle. The CDR3 runs 15 residues. The CDR3 region has the DNA TGTGCCAGCAGTTACACAGGGTTGGGGAACACTGAAGCTTTCTTT. This gives the protein CASSYTGLGNTEAFF.

This chain joins TRBV5-1 and TRBJ2-3; D is ambiguous. The CDR3 loop spans 16 amino acids. Per the germline V gene, CDR1 is SGHRS and CDR2 is YFSETQ. Trimming removed 0 bases at V and 2 bases at J, with 13 bases between. In DNA, the CDR3 is TGCGCCAGCAGCTTGGCCAGGCTTGTTACCACAGATACGCAGTATTTT. It yields the protein CASSLARLVTTDTQYF.

The chain has TRBV1 and TRBJ1-6; the table's D call, TRBD1, was not checked against the DNA. TRBV1 is deemed a pseudogene. The CDR3 spans 21 residues. CDR3 sequence reads: CTSSQNTPPRIVAGCDSPLHF. The CDR3, as DNA: TGCACCAGCAGCCAAAATACCCCCCCGAGGATCGTGGCAGGGTGCGATTCACCCCTCCACTTT.

CDR3 coding DNA: TGCGCCAGCAGTTATAGCGGGGGCACAGATACGCAGTATTTT. Translating gives CASSYSGGTDTQYF. The J gene is TRBJ2-3, the V gene TRBV5-1; TRBD2 matches at 8 bases. Germline values: CDR1 SGHRS, CDR2 YFSETQ. The CDR3 is made up of 14 amino acids. After removal of 5 bases from V and 1 base from J, the junction contained 3 bases not matched to a gene.

CDR3 coding DNA: TGTGCCAGCAGAGAGTCCGGGTTAACAGGGACTGAAGCTTTCTTT. Encoded protein: CASRESGLTGTEAFF. The chain combines TRBV2 with TRBJ1-1, with D possibly matching TRBD1 (6 bases). This CDR3 is built from 15 residues. V was clipped by 6 bases and J by 5 bases, with 19 bases between them. Germline V gene sequence: CDR1 SNHLY, CDR2 FYNNEI.

The chain uses TRBV6-6 and TRBJ2-5; perhaps TRBD1 as D (6 bases). Trimming shortened V by 7 bases and J by 5 bases, and 17 bases separated the two germline ends. This CDR3 contains 14 residues. Germline values: CDR1 MNHNY, CDR2 SVGAGI (reference sequence). The CDR3 reads CASIQGTVGETQYF. For the CDR3, the DNA is TGTGCCAGCATACAGGGAACGGTAGGGGAGACCCAGTACTTC.

This rearrangement joins TRBV7-9 to TRBJ1-6; 9 bases fit TRBD1. This CDR3 is built from 14 residues. J was trimmed by 12 bases and V by 1 base; bases with no gene match: 4. CDR1 SEHNR and CDR2 FQNEAQ come from the germline V gene (reference sequence). The CDR3 DNA is TGTGCCAGCAGCTTAGGACAGGGGGGGAGACCCCTCCACTTT. Amino acid sequence: CASSLGQGGRPLHF.

The chain recombines TRBV12-5 with TRBJ2-5; tentative D call: TRBD2 (5 bases). Per the germline V gene, CDR1 is LGHNT and CDR2 is FRNRAP. V was trimmed by 1 base and J by 3 bases, leaving 21 bases between them. This CDR3 region has 18 residues. CDR3 residues: CASGLASSEGEGKETQYF. For the CDR3, the DNA is TGTGCTAGTGGTTTGGCCTCCAGTGAGGGCGAGGGAAAAGAGACCCAGTACTTC.

The V gene is TRBV5-4, the J gene TRBJ1-6; 8 nucleotides match TRBD1. After removal of 4 bases from V and 9 bases from J, the junction contained 6 bases not matched to a gene. The CDR3 has 14 amino acids. From germline, CDR1 is SGHNT and CDR2 YYREEE (reference sequence). Here the CDR3 DNA reads TGTGCCAGCAGCGAGACAGGGGCATTTTCACCCCTCCACTTT. As protein: CASSETGAFSPLHF.

CDR3 DNA sequence: TGTGCCAGCAGCCCGGGACAGGGATACTACGAGCAGTACTTC. Translated, it gives CASSPGQGYYEQYF. The chain combines TRBV27 with TRBJ2-7, with 9 positions matching TRBD1. V shed 6 bases, J shed 3 bases, and the junction held 6 bases outside the gene matches. The CDR3 runs 14 residues. Germline assignment: CDR1 MNHEY and CDR2 SMNVEV (reference sequence).

The chain is built from TRBV5-5 and TRBJ1-1; possibly TRBD1 for D (5 bases). Germline V gene sequence: CDR1 SGHKS, CDR2 YYEKEE (reference sequence). The CDR3 runs to 13 residues. V lost 2 bases to trimming and J lost 1 base, with 6 bases between them. CDR3 coding DNA: TGTGCCAGCAGCTTTGGGGCGAACACTGAAGCTTTCTTT. Translating it yields CASSFGANTEAFF.

CDR3: CASSLGRGVDYEQYF. The CDR3 nucleotides are TGTGCCAGCAGCTTGGGCAGGGGGGTTGACTACGAGCAGTACTTC. The chain links TRBV5-4 to TRBJ2-7; tentative D call: TRBD1 (7 bases). Trimming stripped 0 bases from V and 3 bases from J, with 13 bases between. This CDR3 contains 15 residues. Germline V gene sequence: CDR1 SGHNT, CDR2 YYREEE (reference sequence).

As concerns this clone: Other DNA sequences in this specimen translate into the identical CDR3. This chain joins TRBV2 and TRBJ1-1; tentatively, D is TRBD1 (6 bases). V was shortened by 5 bases and J by 0 bases, with 10 bases between the two germline ends. The CDR3 loop spans 14 amino acids. Per germline, CDR1 SNHLY and CDR2 FYNNEI. CDR3 in DNA: TGTGCCAGCAGTCGCCAGGGGATGAACACTGAAGCTTTCTTT. Translating it yields CASSRQGMNTEAFF.

This clone showed up many times. The chain links TRBV5-4 to TRBJ2-2, with 9 bases identical to TRBD2. CDR3 length: 14 residues. CDR1 and CDR2 from the germline V gene are SGHNT and YYREEE (reference sequence). The V and J ends lost 2 bases and 6 bases, in that order; junction bases with no gene match: 2. Here the CDR3 reads CASSFSGGAGELFF. The CDR3 nucleotides are TGTGCCAGCAGCTTTAGCGGGGGTGCCGGGGAGCTGTTTTTT.